A single sample is the source of the 4 T cell receptor beta chains below, sequenced in a study of molecular identifiers for immune sequencing clone quantification (dated by TCRdb to the late 2010s). The library was prepared using PCR. Instrument used: Illumina MiSeq. Through fastp at Q25 and MiXCR, TCRdb rebuilt clones from the public reads, retaining in-frame beta chains. Each entry merges the rows of one CDR3 protein and shows their most common DNA and genes. Within this sample are about 40,000 distinct CDR3 sequences, with approximately 17% of them counted one time only. Together, the top ten hold roughly 6.9% of the sample. Sequencing was performed on naive CD8+ T cells from blood, with Jurkat cell RNA spiked in. The label giving this sample's cell subset or site can be read as: FACS-sorted CD8+CD4-CCR7+CD45RA+ naive T cells. The receptors here all came from a human donor in good health. Some libraries in this study had Jurkat cell RNA spiked in.

In its sample, this clonotype was seen a few times. The chain has TRBV10-3 and TRBJ2-2; 7 nucleotides line up with TRBD1. CDR1 is ENHRY, CDR2 SYGVKD, per germline. V lost 3 bases to trimming and J lost 0 bases; unmatched junction nucleotides: 4. This CDR3 spans 16 amino acids. The DNA of the CDR3 is TGTGCCATCAGTGACCCGGGACAGCCGAACACCGGGGAGCTGTTTTTT. Translated, it gives CAISDPGQPNTGELFF.

This clonotype was seen a few times. This sequence joins TRBV14 and TRBJ2-7; a weak D match, TRBD1 (5 bases). In germline, CDR1 is SGHDN, CDR2 FVKESK. V lost 0 bases and J 3 bases, leaving 12 bases between the germline ends. The length of the CDR3 is 15 residues. The CDR3 protein is CASSQDWSRVYEQYF. CDR3 bases: TGTGCCAGCAGCCAAGATTGGTCCAGGGTCTACGAGCAGTACTTC.

The table lists this clonotype with many counts. The chain has TRBV27 and TRBJ2-3, with TRBD2 identical over 11 bases. This CDR3 has 16 amino acids. CDR1 and CDR2 (germline): MNHEY, SMNVEV (reference sequence). The V gene end was trimmed by 5 bases and the J gene end by 4 bases; junction bases not matched to a gene: 8. The CDR3 here is CASSLTLAGVADTQYF. The CDR3 nucleotides are TGTGCCAGCAGTCTAACACTAGCGGGAGTCGCAGATACGCAGTATTTT.

J is TRBJ2-2 and V is TRBV7-6, with D perhaps matching TRBD2 (6 bases). Deletions cut 8 bases from V and 6 bases from J, with 7 bases between. Germline values: CDR1 SGHVS, CDR2 FNYEAQ. This CDR3 has 11 residues. The CDR3 sequence: CASERAGELFF. The DNA of the CDR3 is TGTGCCAGCGAGCGGGCCGGGGAGCTGTTTTTT. Variable domain in full (rest from reference TRBV7-6 and TRBJ2-2): GAGVSQSPRYKVTKRGQDVALRCDPISGHVSLYWYRQALGQGPEFLTYFNYEAQQDKSGLPNDRFSAERPEGSISTLTIQRTEQRDSAMYRCASERAGELFFGEGSRLTVL.